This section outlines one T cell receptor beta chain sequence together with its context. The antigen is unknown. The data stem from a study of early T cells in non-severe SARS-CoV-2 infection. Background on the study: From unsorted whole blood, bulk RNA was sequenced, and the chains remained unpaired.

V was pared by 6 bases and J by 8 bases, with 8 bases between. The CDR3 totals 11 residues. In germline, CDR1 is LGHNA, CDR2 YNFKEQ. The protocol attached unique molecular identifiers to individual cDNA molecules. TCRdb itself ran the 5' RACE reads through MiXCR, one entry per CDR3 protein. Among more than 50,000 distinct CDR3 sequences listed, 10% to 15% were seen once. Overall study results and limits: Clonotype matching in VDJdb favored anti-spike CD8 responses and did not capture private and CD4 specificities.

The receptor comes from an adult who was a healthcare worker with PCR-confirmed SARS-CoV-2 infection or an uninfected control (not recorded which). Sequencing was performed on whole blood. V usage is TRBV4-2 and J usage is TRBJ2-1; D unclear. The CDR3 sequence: CASRIQDEQFF. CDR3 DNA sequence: TGTGCCAGCAGAATTCAGGATGAGCAGTTCTTC.